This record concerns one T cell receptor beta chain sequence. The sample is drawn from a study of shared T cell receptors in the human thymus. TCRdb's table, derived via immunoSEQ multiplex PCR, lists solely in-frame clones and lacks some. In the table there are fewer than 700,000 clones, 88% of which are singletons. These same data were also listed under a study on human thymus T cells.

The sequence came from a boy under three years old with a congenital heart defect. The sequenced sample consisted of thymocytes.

DNA for the CDR3: TGTGCCAGCAGCTTAGAACAGGGGTACACTGAAGCTTTCTTT. Translation gives CASSLEQGYTEAFF. The rearrangement joins TRBV11-1 to TRBJ1-1, with TRBD1 identical over 7 bases. The CDR3 has 14 amino acids. The junction had 2 bases not matched to a gene; V was cut back by 1 base and J by 3 bases. Germline CDR1 and CDR2: SGHAT and FQDESV (reference sequence).